This T cell receptor beta chain originates from a study of T cells in Graves' hyperthyroidism and ophthalmopathy. TCR beta CDR3 regions were amplified from RNA. HTBI primers were the set used in a first-round RT-PCR of the TCR CDR3. TCRdb redid the calling of the multiplex PCR reads with MiXCR, one entry per CDR3 protein. In the table there are fewer than 650,000 distinct CDR3 sequences, under 15% of which are singletons. This clonotype was found a few times. Trimming shortened V by 7 bases and J by 9 bases, and 16 bases separated the two germline ends. The CDR3 length is 13 residues. Germline V gives CDR1 MNHNS, CDR2 SASEGT.

The rearrangement links TRBV6-1 to TRBJ1-5; D gene uncertain. Sequenced: blood. The receptor comes from a woman aged 40 to 55 with Graves' ophthalmopathy. The CDR3: CASTTGTSRPQHF. The CDR3 DNA is TGTGCCAGCACCACGGGAACCTCCCGGCCCCAGCATTTT.